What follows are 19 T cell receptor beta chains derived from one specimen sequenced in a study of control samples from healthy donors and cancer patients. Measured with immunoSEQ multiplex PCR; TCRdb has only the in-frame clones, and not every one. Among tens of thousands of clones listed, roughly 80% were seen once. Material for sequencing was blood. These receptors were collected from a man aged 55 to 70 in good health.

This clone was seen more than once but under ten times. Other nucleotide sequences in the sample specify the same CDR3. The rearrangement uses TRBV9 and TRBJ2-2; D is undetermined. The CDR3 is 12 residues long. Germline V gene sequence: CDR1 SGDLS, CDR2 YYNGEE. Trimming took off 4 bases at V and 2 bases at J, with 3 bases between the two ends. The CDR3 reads CASSPNTGELFF. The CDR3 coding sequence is TGTGCCAGCAGCCCCAACACCGGGGAGCTGTTTTTT.

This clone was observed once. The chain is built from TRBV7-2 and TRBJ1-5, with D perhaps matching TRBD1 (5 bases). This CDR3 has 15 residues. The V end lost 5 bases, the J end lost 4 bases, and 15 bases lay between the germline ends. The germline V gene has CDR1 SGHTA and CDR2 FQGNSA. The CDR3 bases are TGTGCCAGCAGCCTCTACCAGGGCGCAAATCAGCCCCAGCATTTT. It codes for CASSLYQGANQPQHF. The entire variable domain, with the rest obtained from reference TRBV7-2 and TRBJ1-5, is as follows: GAGVSQSPSNKVTEKGKDVELRCDPISGHTALYWYRQSLGQGLEFLIYFQGNSAPDKSGLPSDRFSAERTGGSVSTLTIQRTQQEDSAVYLCASSLYQGANQPQHFGDGTRLSIL.

Here the CDR3 reads CASRRDRGRANYGYTF. The CDR3 DNA follows: TGTGCCAGCAGGCGGGACAGGGGGCGCGCAAACTATGGCTACACCTTC. The chain uses TRBV5-6 and TRBJ1-2; 12 bases agree with TRBD1. Germline V gene lookup returns CDR1 SGHDT and CDR2 YYEEEE. Trimming at V came to 5 bases and at J to 2 bases, leaving 7 bases not matched to a gene. The CDR3 has 16 amino acids. Supplemented by reference TRBV5-6 and TRBJ1-2, the full variable domain reads DAGVTQSPTHLIKTRGQQVTLRCSPKSGHDTVSWYQQALGQGPQFIFQYYEEEERQRGNFPDRFSGHQFPNYSSELNVNALLLGDSALYLCASRRDRGRANYGYTFGSGTRLTVV.

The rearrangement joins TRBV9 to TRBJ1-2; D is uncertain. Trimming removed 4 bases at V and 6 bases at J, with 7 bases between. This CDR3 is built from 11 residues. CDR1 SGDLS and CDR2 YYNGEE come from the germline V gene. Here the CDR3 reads CASSPLDGYTF. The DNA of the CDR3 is TGTGCCAGCAGCCCGCTAGATGGCTACACCTTC.

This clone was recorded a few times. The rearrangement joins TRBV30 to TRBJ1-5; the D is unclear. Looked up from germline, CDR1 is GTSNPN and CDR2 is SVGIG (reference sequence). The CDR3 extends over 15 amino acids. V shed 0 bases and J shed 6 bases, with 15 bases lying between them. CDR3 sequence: CAWSVGGNTGQPQHF. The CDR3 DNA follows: TGTGCCTGGAGTGTGGGAGGGAATACGGGTCAGCCCCAGCATTTT.

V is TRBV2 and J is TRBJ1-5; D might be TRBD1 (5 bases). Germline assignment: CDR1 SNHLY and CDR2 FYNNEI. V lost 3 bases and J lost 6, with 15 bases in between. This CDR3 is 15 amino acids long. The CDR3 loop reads CASSEGDGRPQPQHF. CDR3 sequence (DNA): TGTGCCAGCAGTGAGGGGGATGGTAGGCCTCAGCCCCAGCATTTT.

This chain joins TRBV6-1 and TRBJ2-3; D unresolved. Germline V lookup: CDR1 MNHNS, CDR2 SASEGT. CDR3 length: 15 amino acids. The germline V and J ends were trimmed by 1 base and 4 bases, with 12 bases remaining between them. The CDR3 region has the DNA TGTGCCAGCAGTGAAGGACCCCCGATCTCAGATACGCAGTATTTT. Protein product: CASSEGPPISDTQYF.

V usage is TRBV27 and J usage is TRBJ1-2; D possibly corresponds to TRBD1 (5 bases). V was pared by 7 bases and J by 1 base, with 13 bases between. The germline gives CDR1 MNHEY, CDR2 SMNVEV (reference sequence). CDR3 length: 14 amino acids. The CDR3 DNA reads TGTGCCAGCAAGCTCCAGGGAAATAACTATGGCTACACCTTC. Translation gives CASKLQGNNYGYTF.

The CDR3 nucleotides read TGTGCCAGCAGCGTAGTAGGGGGGTTCAACACCGGGGAGCTGTTTTTT. It yields the protein CASSVVGGFNTGELFF. The rearrangement links TRBV9 to TRBJ2-2; D may match TRBD1 or TRBD2 (6 bases each). This CDR3 contains 16 residues. Germline V gene lookup returns CDR1 SGDLS and CDR2 YYNGEE. V gave up 0 bases and J gave up 2 bases, with 11 bases separating them.

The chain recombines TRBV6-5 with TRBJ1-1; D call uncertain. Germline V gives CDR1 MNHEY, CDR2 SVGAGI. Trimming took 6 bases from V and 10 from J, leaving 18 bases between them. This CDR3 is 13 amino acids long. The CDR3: CASRGEVFRTAFF. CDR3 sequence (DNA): TGTGCCAGCAGAGGAGAGGTTTTCAGGACAGCTTTCTTT.

Here the CDR3 DNA reads TGTGCCAGCAGCGGCGGGAGTCCAGATACGCAGTATTTT. Its protein is CASSGGSPDTQYF. The V call is TRBV9, the J call TRBJ2-3, with 7 bases lining up with TRBD2. The CDR3 spans 13 residues. Germline V gene data show CDR1 as SGDLS and CDR2 as YYNGEE. J lost 4 bases, V lost 3 bases, and 2 bases had no gene match.

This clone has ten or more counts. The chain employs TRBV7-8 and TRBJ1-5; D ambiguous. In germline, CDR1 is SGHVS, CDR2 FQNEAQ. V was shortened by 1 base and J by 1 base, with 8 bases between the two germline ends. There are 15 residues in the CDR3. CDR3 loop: CASSLGGKSNQPQHF. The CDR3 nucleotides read TGTGCCAGCAGCTTAGGAGGGAAGAGCAATCAGCCCCAGCATTTT.

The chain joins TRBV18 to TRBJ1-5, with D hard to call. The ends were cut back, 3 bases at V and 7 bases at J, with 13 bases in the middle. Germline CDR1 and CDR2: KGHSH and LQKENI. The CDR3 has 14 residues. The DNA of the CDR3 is TGTGCCAGCTCACCCTTCCGATCCGAACAGCCCCAGCATTTT. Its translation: CASSPFRSEQPQHF.

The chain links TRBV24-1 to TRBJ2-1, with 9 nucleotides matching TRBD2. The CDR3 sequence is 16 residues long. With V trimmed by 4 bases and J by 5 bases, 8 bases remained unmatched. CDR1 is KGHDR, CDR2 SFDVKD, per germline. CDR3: CATSDPGAGGDNEQFF. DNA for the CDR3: TGTGCCACCAGTGACCCCGGAGCGGGAGGAGACAATGAGCAGTTCTTC.

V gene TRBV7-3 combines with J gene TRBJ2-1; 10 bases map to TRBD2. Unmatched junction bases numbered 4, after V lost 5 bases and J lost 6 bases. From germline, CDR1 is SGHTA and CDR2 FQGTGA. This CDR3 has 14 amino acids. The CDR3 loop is CASSLAGVRNEQFF. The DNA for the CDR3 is TGTGCCAGCAGCCTAGCGGGAGTGCGCAATGAGCAGTTCTTC.

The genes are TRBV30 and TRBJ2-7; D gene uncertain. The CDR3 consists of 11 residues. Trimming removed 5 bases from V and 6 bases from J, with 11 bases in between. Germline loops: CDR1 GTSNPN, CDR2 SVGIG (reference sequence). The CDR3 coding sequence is TGTGCCTGGTGTAAGGCTTTCGAGCAGTACTTC. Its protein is CAWCKAFEQYF.

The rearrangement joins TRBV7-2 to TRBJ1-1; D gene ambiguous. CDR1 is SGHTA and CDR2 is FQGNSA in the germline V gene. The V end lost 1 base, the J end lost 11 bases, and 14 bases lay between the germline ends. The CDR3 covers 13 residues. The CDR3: CASSLGVQSRAFF. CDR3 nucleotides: TGTGCCAGCAGCTTAGGGGTCCAATCCCGGGCTTTCTTT.

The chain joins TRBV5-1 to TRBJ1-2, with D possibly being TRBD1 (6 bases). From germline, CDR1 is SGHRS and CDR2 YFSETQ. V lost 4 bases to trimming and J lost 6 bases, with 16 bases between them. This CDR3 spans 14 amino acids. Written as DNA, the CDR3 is TGCGCCAGCAGCCGGGGGGACACGGTCGATGGCTACACCTTC. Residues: CASSRGDTVDGYTF.

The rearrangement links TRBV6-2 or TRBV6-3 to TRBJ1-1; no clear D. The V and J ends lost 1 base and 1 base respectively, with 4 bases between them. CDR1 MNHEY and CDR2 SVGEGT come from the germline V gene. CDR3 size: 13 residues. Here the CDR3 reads CASSYYENTEAFF. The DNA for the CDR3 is TGTGCCAGCAGTTACTATGAGAACACTGAAGCTTTCTTT.